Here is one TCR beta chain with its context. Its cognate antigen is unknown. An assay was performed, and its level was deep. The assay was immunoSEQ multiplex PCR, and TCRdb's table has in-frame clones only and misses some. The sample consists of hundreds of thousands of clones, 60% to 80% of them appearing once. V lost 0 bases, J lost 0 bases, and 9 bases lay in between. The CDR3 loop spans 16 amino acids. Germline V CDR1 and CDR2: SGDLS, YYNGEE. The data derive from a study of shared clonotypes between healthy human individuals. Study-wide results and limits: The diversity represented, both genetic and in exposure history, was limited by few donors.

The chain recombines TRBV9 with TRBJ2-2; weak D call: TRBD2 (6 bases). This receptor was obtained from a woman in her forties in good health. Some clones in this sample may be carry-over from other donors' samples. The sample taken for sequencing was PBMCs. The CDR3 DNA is TGTGCCAGCAGCGTAGAATTAGCGGCGAACACCGGGGAGCTGTTTTTT. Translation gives CASSVELAANTGELFF.